This T cell receptor beta chain was sequenced in a study of long-term antiretroviral therapy in people with HIV. Study-wide findings and caveats: The data indicate that diversity increased after ART but remained below transplant donor controls.

This CDR3 has 14 amino acids. Germline CDR1 is SGHAT and CDR2 is FQDESV (reference sequence). Trimming cost V 5 bases and J 1 base, with 11 bases left between them. Survey-level resolution applied to immunoSEQ assay v3.0. The repertoire was sequenced with immunoSEQ multiplex PCR; TCRdb's copy has only in-frame clones and lacks some. The sample shows about 20,000 clones, approximately 82% of them seen only once. This clone is a singleton in its sample. Antigen: not known. The chain recombines TRBV11-1 with TRBJ1-1; possible D gene TRBD1, 5 bases. This material consisted of unsorted PBMCs, taken less than 2.5 years after starting antiretroviral therapy. The TCR originated in a middle-aged man with HIV. The CDR3 loop reads CASSTWDGNTEAFF. The DNA of the CDR3 is TGTGCCAGCAGCACCTGGGACGGGAACACTGAAGCTTTCTTT.